This T cell receptor beta chain stems from a study of response to subunit inactivated influenza vaccine. Ten or more counts support this clonotype. The antigen is undetermined. TCRdb ran MiXCR on the RT-PCR reads and lists one entry per CDR3 protein. The sample has about 480,000 distinct CDR3 sequences; roughly 13% are singletons. General observations from the study: New T cells are recruited in small numbers by each seasonal influenza vaccination, according to the authors' suggestion.

Sequences were derived from PBMCs from blood, sampled roughly 6 weeks after vaccination. The TCR was taken from a middle-aged man who received an inactivated influenza vaccine.

CDR3 sequence reads: CASSQNDGLETQYF. The CDR3 region has the DNA TGTGCCAGCAGCCAAAATGACGGATTGGAGACCCAGTACTTC. V and J are TRBV4-2 and TRBJ2-5; D is uncertain. Between the trimmed V and J ends, which lost 2 bases and 5 bases, there was a span of 12 bases. The length of the CDR3 is 14 residues. The V gene's germline CDR1 is LGHNA and CDR2 YNFKEQ.